A selection of T cell receptor beta chains follows, all from one sample in a study of radiotherapy plus CTLA-4 blockade in lung cancer. The protocol was immunoSEQ multiplex PCR, while the TCRdb copy is restricted to in-frame clones and leaves out a portion. The profile shows around 120,000 clones, more than 65% of them singletons. The sample here was peripheral blood, taken from a patient treated with radiotherapy plus ipilimumab. Source of these receptors: a human donor with non-small cell lung cancer who had a partial response to radiotherapy plus ipilimumab. Both conserved end residues are part of each CDR3. The D gene is left open where the match is weak. Rows give clone size only sometimes, using once, few, many, or a class for an expanded clone.

clone size: few
J gene: TRBJ1-3
V gene: TRBV2
D gene: -
CDR3 DNA: TGTGCCAGCAGCGAACAGGGCCCGGGAAACACCATATATTTT
CDR3 protein: CASSEQGPGNTIYF

clone size: -
J gene: TRBJ2-7
V gene: TRBV10-3
D gene: TRBD2
CDR3 DNA: TGTGCCATCGGGCGGGAGTGGGGCTACGAGCAGTACTTC
CDR3 protein: CAIGREWGYEQYF

clone size: -
J gene: TRBJ1-2
V gene: TRBV14
D gene: -
CDR3 DNA: TGTGCCAGCAGCCCCTCGGGGGGCAGTCGTGGCTACACCTTC
CDR3 protein: CASSPSGGSRGYTF

clone size: -
J gene: TRBJ2-1
V gene: TRBV30
D gene: TRBD2
CDR3 DNA: TGTGCCTGGAGTGTACGGCGGGGACTAGCGGGACTCTACAATGAGCAGTTCTTC
CDR3 protein: CAWSVRRGLAGLYNEQFF

clone size: few
J gene: TRBJ2-4
V gene: TRBV19
D gene: -
CDR3 DNA: TGTGCCAGTAGTCCAGGGGGGAACATTCAGTACTTC
CDR3 protein: CASSPGGNIQYF

clone size: -
J gene: TRBJ2-1
V gene: TRBV13
D gene: -
CDR3 DNA: TGTGCCAGCAGCTTTCGGGTCGGGAGGGGGCGGAATGAGCAGTTCTTC
CDR3 protein: CASSFRVGRGRNEQFF

clone size: -
J gene: TRBJ1-2
V gene: TRBV5-6
D gene: TRBD1
CDR3 DNA: TGTGCCAGCAGAGAACAGGGGGTCTTTGGTGGCTACACCTTC
CDR3 protein: CASREQGVFGGYTF

clone size: once
J gene: TRBJ1-5
V gene: TRBV28
D gene: TRBD1
CDR3 DNA: TGTGCCAGCAGCTTGAGACAGGGGGTGAGCAATCAGCCCCAGCATTTT
CDR3 protein: CASSLRQGVSNQPQHF

clone size: -
J gene: TRBJ1-1
V gene: TRBV7-9
D gene: -
CDR3 DNA: TGTGCCAGCAGCTTAGAAGGGGGTATGACGGCTGAAGCTTTCTTT
CDR3 protein: CASSLEGGMTAEAFF

clone size: -
J gene: TRBJ1-3
V gene: TRBV29-1
D gene: -
CDR3 DNA: TGCAGCGTTGAAGACGGGTCGGACACCATATATTTT
CDR3 protein: CSVEDGSDTIYF

clone size: -
J gene: TRBJ1-2
V gene: TRBV18
D gene: -
CDR3 DNA: TGTGCCAGCTCACGGCTTGAGGCCGGCTATGGCTACACCTTC
CDR3 protein: CASSRLEAGYGYTF

clone size: -
J gene: TRBJ2-5
V gene: TRBV18
D gene: -
CDR3 DNA: TGTGCCAGCTCACCCCGACTAGTACTCTTCAGCTTTAAAGAGACCCAGTACTTC
CDR3 protein: CASSPRLVLFSFKETQYF

clone size: -
J gene: TRBJ1-1
V gene: TRBV5-4
D gene: TRBD1
CDR3 DNA: TGTGCCAGCAGCTATGGACAGGGGCCCACTGAAGCTTTCTTT
CDR3 protein: CASSYGQGPTEAFF

clone size: -
J gene: TRBJ2-2
V gene: TRBV2
D gene: -
CDR3 DNA: TGTGCCAGCAGTCCCGTTGGAGCCGGGGAGCTGTTTTTT
CDR3 protein: CASSPVGAGELFF

clone size: few
J gene: TRBJ1-2
V gene: TRBV28
D gene: -
CDR3 DNA: TGTGCCAGCAGTTTACCGGGTCTTAACTATGGCTACACCTTC
CDR3 protein: CASSLPGLNYGYTF

clone size: once
J gene: TRBJ2-3
V gene: TRBV4-2
D gene: TRBD2
CDR3 DNA: TGTGCCAGCAGCCAAGGGGAGGGTTGGACAGATACGCAGTATTTT
CDR3 protein: CASSQGEGWTDTQYF

clone size: -
J gene: TRBJ2-5
V gene: TRBV11-1
D gene: -
CDR3 DNA: TGTGCCAGCAGCGCCCTAACGGAGACCCAGTACTTC
CDR3 protein: CASSALTETQYF

clone size: once
J gene: TRBJ1-5
V gene: TRBV6-1
D gene: -
CDR3 DNA: TGTGCCAGCAGTCGCAGGGGAGGCAATCAGCCCCAGCATTTT
CDR3 protein: CASSRRGGNQPQHF

clone size: -
J gene: TRBJ1-1
V gene: TRBV2
D gene: -
CDR3 DNA: TGTGCCAGCAGAGGATGGGAGGGTCCGGGCACTGAAGCTTTCTTT
CDR3 protein: CASRGWEGPGTEAFF

clone size: -
J gene: TRBJ2-3
V gene: TRBV4-1
D gene: TRBD2
CDR3 DNA: TGCGCCAGCAGCCAGACGCCGGGACTAGCAACAGATACGCAGTATTTT
CDR3 protein: CASSQTPGLATDTQYF

clone size: -
J gene: TRBJ2-7
V gene: TRBV5-6
D gene: -
CDR3 DNA: TGTGCCAGCAGCTTGGTGGGGGCGCGAGAGCAGTACTTC
CDR3 protein: CASSLVGAREQYF

clone size: -
J gene: TRBJ1-1
V gene: TRBV11-3
D gene: -
CDR3 DNA: TGTGCCAGCAGCTTAGATCCGGGCACTGAAGCTTTCTTT
CDR3 protein: CASSLDPGTEAFF

clone size: -
J gene: TRBJ2-5
V gene: TRBV5-1
D gene: TRBD1
CDR3 DNA: TGCGCCAGCAGCTTTGGGACAGGGGGCCTTCGGGAGACCCAGTACTTC
CDR3 protein: CASSFGTGGLRETQYF

clone size: -
J gene: TRBJ2-7
V gene: TRBV7-8
D gene: -
CDR3 DNA: TGTGCCAGCAGCCCAATGGCGGATTCCTACGAGCAGTACTTC
CDR3 protein: CASSPMADSYEQYF

clone size: -
J gene: TRBJ2-7
V gene: TRBV6-5
D gene: TRBD2
CDR3 DNA: TGTGCCAGCAGTTTTACTAGCGAGAACTACGAGCAGTACTTC
CDR3 protein: CASSFTSENYEQYF

clone size: -
J gene: TRBJ2-4
V gene: TRBV7-9
D gene: -
CDR3 DNA: TGTGCCAGCAGCTTAGGAGACAGTCACATTCAGTACTTC
CDR3 protein: CASSLGDSHIQYF

clone size: -
J gene: TRBJ2-1
V gene: TRBV7-2
D gene: -
CDR3 DNA: TGTGCCAGCAGCTTAAAGGGGGGGATCAATGAGCAGTTCTTC
CDR3 protein: CASSLKGGINEQFF